Reported below is one T cell receptor beta chain. Its antigen is currently unknown. This sample stems from a study of shared clonotypes between healthy human individuals. Study results and caveats: Generally, naive subsets came out with larger estimated richness than memory subsets.

Sequenced by immunoSEQ multiplex PCR; TCRdb stores in-frame clones only, minus some. Among around 690,000 clones listed, 90% were seen once. Study donors comprised healthy, HIV-negative adults devoid of recent acute infection or vaccination. Sequencing input: memory CD8+ T cells from PBMCs. The subset is: CD45RO+ cells pooled with CCR7-negative TemRA cells. The sequence came from a man younger than 35 in good health. Some clones in this sample may be carry-over from other donors' samples.

CDR3 in DNA: TGTGCCAGCAGTGAAGCGTCGTCCGGGGAGCTGTTTTTT. Protein sequence: CASSEASSGELFF. The rearrangement uses TRBV2 and TRBJ2-2; D gene uncertain. The V gene lost 0 bases and the J gene lost 6 bases, with 5 bases spanning the gap. CDR1 SNHLY and CDR2 FYNNEI come from the germline V gene. This CDR3 is 13 amino acids long.